One and the same sample provided the 7 T cell receptor beta chains below, sequenced in a study of glioma-infiltrating T cells after dendritic cell vaccination. The assay was immunoSEQ multiplex PCR, and TCRdb's table has in-frame clones only and misses some. The sample has approximately 91,000 clones; 75% to 85% are singletons. As for time point: after dendritic cell vaccination, including at tumor progression/relapse. Sample: blood, taken after dendritic cell vaccination. The origin of the receptors is a human donor with glioblastoma.

The rearrangement joins TRBV21-1 to TRBJ2-7; TRBD1 is the table's D call and was not checked against the DNA. TRBV21-1 is classified as a pseudogene. The CDR3 length is 13 residues. In DNA form, the CDR3 reads TGTGCCAGCAGCAAATTTACAGCCTACGAGCAGTACGTC. Its protein is CASSKFTAYEQYV.

The V call is TRBV4-1, the J call TRBJ2-3; TRBD2 aligns across 7 bases. Per germline, CDR1 MGHRA and CDR2 YSYEKL. V was clipped by 5 bases and J by 3 bases; unmatched bases: 8. The CDR3 consists of 15 residues. The CDR3 loop reads CASSFMTSQTDTQYF. The DNA of the CDR3 is TGCGCCAGCAGCTTCATGACTAGCCAGACAGATACGCAGTATTTT.

This chain connects TRBV9 to TRBJ1-5; possibly TRBD1 for D (6 bases). CDR3 length equals 17 residues. Trimming pared 3 bases from V and 5 bases from J, leaving 21 bases between. Per germline, CDR1 SGDLS and CDR2 YYNGEE. The CDR3 here is CASSAVRGSLQYQPQHF. In DNA form, the CDR3 reads TGTGCCAGCAGCGCCGTCAGGGGATCCCTCCAATATCAGCCCCAGCATTTT.

The chain recombines TRBV7-9 with TRBJ1-5, with D uncertain. This CDR3 has 12 amino acids. Germline CDR1 is SEHNR and CDR2 is FQNEAQ (reference sequence). Trimming left V 2 bases short and J 6 bases short, with 5 bases between. This chain's CDR3 is CASSLMAQPQHF. As DNA, the CDR3 is TGTGCCAGCAGCTTAATGGCTCAGCCCCAGCATTTT.

This clone occurred once. The chain combines TRBV5-1 with TRBJ1-3, with no clear D. CDR1 and CDR2 (germline): SGHRS, YFSETQ. The length of the CDR3 is 15 residues. V lost 4 bases and J 0 bases, leaving 11 bases between the germline ends. CDR3 protein: CASSTGLNSGNTIYF. The CDR3 bases are TGCGCCAGCAGCACCGGACTGAACTCTGGAAACACCATATATTTT.

The chain combines TRBV9 with TRBJ2-3, with D tentatively TRBD2 (6 bases). CDR1 and CDR2 (germline): SGDLS, YYNGEE. The length of the CDR3 is 14 residues. The V and J ends lost 4 bases and 3 bases respectively, with 12 bases between them. CDR3 sequence: CASSPRTTTDTQYF. The CDR3 DNA reads as TGTGCCAGCAGCCCCAGGACTACGACAGATACGCAGTATTTT.

The chain has TRBV7-6 and TRBJ2-1; possible D gene TRBD2, 8 bases. This CDR3 comprises 20 residues. The germline V gene has CDR1 SGHVS and CDR2 FNYEAQ. Trimming cost V 1 base and J 4 bases, with 26 bases left between them. CDR3 nucleotides: TGTGCCAGCAGCTTAGTTTTATTGGGACTAGGGACAGACTTATACAATGAGCAGTTCTTC. The encoded protein is CASSLVLLGLGTDLYNEQFF.